One sample yielded the 8 T cell receptor beta chains listed below, sequenced in a study of blood T cell repertoires in COVID-19. Sequenced by immunoSEQ multiplex PCR; TCRdb stores in-frame clones only, minus some. The sample shows some 150,000 clones, around 84% of them seen only once. The sample was PBMCs or T cells enriched from blood (not recorded which). Source of these receptors: a man aged 45-65 years who had recovered from COVID-19.

This clone turned up a few times. CDR3 DNA: TGTGCCAGCAGTCGGGGCCGACAGGGTCCATTAAAGCCCCAGCATTTT. Amino acids: CASSRGRQGPLKPQHF. This chain connects TRBV28 to TRBJ1-5, with 7 bases lining up with TRBD1. The CDR3 consists of 16 residues. Trimming at V came to 5 bases and at J to 8 bases, leaving 15 bases not matched to a gene. Looked up from germline, CDR1 is MDHEN and CDR2 is SYDVKM. The full variable domain, its missing parts supplied by reference TRBV28 and TRBJ1-5, is DVKVTQSSRYLVKRTGEKVFLECVQDMDHENMFWYRQDPGLGLRLIYFSYDVKMKEKGDIPEGYSVSREKKERFSLILESASTNQTSMYLCASSRGRQGPLKPQHFGDGTRLSIL.

This clone was seen only once. The V gene is TRBV9, the J gene TRBJ2-3, with TRBD1 matching 9 bases. Germline loops: CDR1 SGDLS, CDR2 YYNGEE. CDR3 length: 16 amino acids. J lost 2 bases, V lost 0 bases, and 4 bases had no gene match. CDR3 DNA sequence: TGTGCCAGCAGCGTAGCCGGGACAGGGTACACAGATACGCAGTATTTT. Protein: CASSVAGTGYTDTQYF. Full variable domain (outside the CDR3, taken from reference TRBV9 and TRBJ2-3): DSGVTQTPKHLITATGQRVTLRCSPRSGDLSVYWYQQSLDQGLQFLIQYYNGEERAKGNILERFSAQQFPDLHSELNLSSLELGDSALYFCASSVAGTGYTDTQYFGPGTRLTVL.

Concerning this clone itself: The same CDR3 also results from other DNA sequences found in this sample. This chain connects TRBV3-1 (or the pseudogene TRBV3-2) to TRBJ1-1; no reliable D call. Looked up from germline, CDR1 is LGHDT and CDR2 is YNNKEL (reference sequence). CDR3 length: 13 residues. V lost 6 bases, J lost 1 base, and 9 bases lay in between. The CDR3 region has the DNA TGTGCCAGCAGTGATCGGGGGAACACTGAAGCTTTCTTT. It specifies CASSDRGNTEAFF.

The V and J genes are TRBV28 and TRBJ2-6, with no clear D. V was clipped by 2 bases and J by 4 bases, with 15 bases between them. Per the germline V gene, CDR1 is MDHEN and CDR2 is SYDVKM. The CDR3 consists of 17 residues. The CDR3 is CASSLLGQRRGANVLTF. Here the CDR3 DNA reads TGTGCCAGCAGTTTACTAGGTCAGAGGCGCGGGGCCAACGTCCTGACTTTC.

The chain employs TRBV5-6 and TRBJ1-4; weak D call: TRBD1 (5 bases). The CDR3 runs 16 residues. The germline V gene has CDR1 SGHDT and CDR2 YYEEEE. Trimming stripped 4 bases from V and 7 bases from J, with 20 bases between. CDR3 sequence reads: CASSPGSWGPSEKLFF. The CDR3 region has the DNA TGTGCCAGCAGCCCTGGGTCCTGGGGCCCCAGTGAAAAACTGTTTTTT.

The CDR3 DNA follows: TGTGCCAGCAGCTTGGCGTTTGAAGCTTTCTTT. It yields the protein CASSLAFEAFF. The chain recombines TRBV5-8 with TRBJ1-1, with D unresolved. The CDR3 has 11 amino acids. The V gene's germline CDR1 is SGHTS and CDR2 YDEGEE. The germline V and J ends were trimmed by 0 bases and 7 bases, with 4 bases remaining between them.

This clone was seen a single time. The CDR3 DNA reads TGCGCCAGCAGCCGGGTTGAGGGGGTCACCTACGAGCAGTACTTC. Encoded protein: CASSRVEGVTYEQYF. The chain is built from TRBV5-1 and TRBJ2-7, with D maybe TRBD1 (6 bases). The germline gives CDR1 SGHRS, CDR2 YFSETQ. V was shortened by 4 bases and J by 2 bases, with 16 bases between the two germline ends. There are 15 residues in the CDR3. The full variable domain, rest sourced from reference TRBV5-1 and TRBJ2-7, is KAGVTQTPRYLIKTRGQQVTLSCSPISGHRSVSWYQQTPGQGLQFLFEYFSETQRNKGNFPGRFSGRQFSNSRSEMNVSTLELGDSALYLCASSRVEGVTYEQYFGPGTRLTVT.

This clone was recorded once. The chain combines TRBV2 with TRBJ2-7; 7 bases fit TRBD1. This CDR3 region has 14 residues. V was clipped by 5 bases and J by 3 bases; unmatched bases: 7. Germline lookup yields CDR1 SNHLY and CDR2 FYNNEI. As DNA, the CDR3 is TGTGCCAGCAGTCCCGGGACAGATTTCTACGAGCAGTACTTC. Amino acids: CASSPGTDFYEQYF. Full variable domain (rest looked up from reference TRBV2 and TRBJ2-7): EPEVTQTPSHQVTQMGQEVILRCVPISNHLYFYWYRQILGQKVEFLVSFYNNEISEKSEIFDDQFSVERPDGSNFTLKIRSTKLEDSAMYFCASSPGTDFYEQYFGPGTRLTVT.